This TCR beta chain was found in a study of regulatory T cells in long-lasting Graves disease. Study observations and caveats: Lower TCR diversity was seen in persistent Graves' patients than in newly diagnosed ones.

In this sample, this clonotype turned up a few times. The antigen remains undetermined. Indicated time point: newly diagnosed GD, antithyroid drugs for less than 3 months. The TCR library was prepared using RNA isolated from PBMCs. Graves' disease diagnoses followed American Thyroid Association guidelines. Through Arm-PCR of CDR3 regions and iRepertoire HTBI primers, TCR beta libraries were built. TCRdb recomputed calls from the multiplex PCR reads with MiXCR, one row per CDR3 protein. The sample contains 620,000 or so distinct CDR3 sequences, under 20% of which appear only once. V gave up 0 bases and J gave up 6 bases, with 10 bases separating them. Germline V gene data show CDR1 as SGDLS and CDR2 as YYNGEE. The length of the CDR3 is 15 residues. These same data were also listed under a study on T cells in Graves' hyperthyroidism and ophthalmopathy. That study adds: It was considered stable Graves' hyperthyroidism when ophthalmopathy did not progress within 18 months. Disease duration under 2 months; hyperthyroidism patients were aged 18 to 65.

The source was peripheral blood mononuclear cells (PBMCs), collected at new diagnosis, from a patient treated with antithyroid drugs. The chain recombines TRBV9 with TRBJ1-6, with D hard to call. The source is a woman between 25 and 40 years old with Graves disease. Here the CDR3 reads CASSVAPRFNSPLHF. The CDR3 DNA reads TGTGCCAGCAGCGTAGCCCCAAGGTTTAATTCACCCCTCCACTTT.